A single sample gave rise to the 19 T cell receptor beta chains below, sequenced in a study of OX40 agonist ivuxolimab in advanced cancers. Repertoires were generated with immunoSEQ multiplex PCR, while TCRdb's copy carries only in-frame clones and drops some. This repertoire shows tens of thousands of clones, roughly 89% found once; its top ten account for around 1.1%. Sequenced here: CD4+ or CD8+ T cells sorted from blood, sampled in a trial of the OX40 agonist ivuxolimab. These receptors all stem from an adult with an advanced solid tumor such as melanoma, head and neck, liver or kidney cancer.

The genes are TRBV5-4 and TRBJ1-1, with 7 nucleotides matching TRBD1. J was trimmed by 0 bases and V by 4 bases; bases with no gene match: 3. Germline V CDR1 and CDR2: SGHNT, YYREEE (reference sequence). The CDR3 length is 14 residues. The CDR3 loop is CASSLQGMNTEAFF. CDR3 in DNA: TGTGCCAGCAGCCTACAGGGGATGAACACTGAAGCTTTCTTT.

The table lists this clone with a count of one. The chain is built from TRBV5-4 and TRBJ2-3, with 12 bases matching TRBD2. Germline values: CDR1 SGHNT, CDR2 YYREEE (reference sequence). V shed 4 bases and J 5 bases; nucleotides not matched to a gene: 5. The CDR3 length is 15 residues. For the CDR3, the DNA is TGTGCCAGCAGCCGGACTAGCGGGGAACGAGATACGCAGTATTTT. This sequence encodes CASSRTSGERDTQYF.

The chain joins TRBV12-1 to TRBJ2-1; the D segment call TRBD2 is taken from the table without a DNA check. TRBV12-1 is assigned pseudogene status. This CDR3 region has 15 residues. CDR3 DNA sequence: TGTGCCAGCAGCTTTGAGGAGCGGGGGGACAATGAGCAGTTCTTC. It yields the protein CASSFEERGDNEQFF.

The sample holds a few counts of this clone. The chain recombines TRBV11-2 with TRBJ1-6, with 8 nucleotides matching TRBD1. Per germline, CDR1 SGHAT and CDR2 FQNNGV. This CDR3 contains 15 residues. V was pared by 0 bases and J by 9 bases, with 4 bases of the junction left unmatched. CDR3 in amino acids: CASSLDPGGSSPLHF. The DNA for the CDR3 is TGTGCCAGCAGCTTAGATCCAGGGGGCAGTTCACCCCTCCACTTT.

V is TRBV18 and J is TRBJ1-1; TRBD1 might be the D (5 bases). The CDR3 is 15 residues long. Trimming cost V 6 bases and J 3 bases, with 17 bases left between them. The germline V gene has CDR1 KGHSH and CDR2 LQKENI. The CDR3 region is CASSYRDQGDTEAFF. The CDR3 DNA follows: TGTGCCAGCTCGTACCGGGACCAAGGGGACACTGAAGCTTTCTTT. The full variable domain, in which reference TRBV18 and TRBJ1-1 provide the parts outside the CDR3, is NAGVMQNPRHLVRRRGQEARLRCSPMKGHSHVYWYRQLPEEGLKFMVYLQKENIIDESGMPKERFSAEFPKEGPSILRIQQVVRGDSAAYFCASSYRDQGDTEAFFGQGTRLTVV.

The chain employs TRBV5-1 and TRBJ1-2; D gene unclear. CDR1 SGHRS and CDR2 YFSETQ come from the germline V gene. The CDR3 is 12 amino acids. Trimming removed 4 bases at V and 7 bases at J, with 11 bases between. CDR3 residues: CASSGDVRGYTF. The CDR3 bases are TGCGCCAGCAGCGGTGACGTGCGTGGCTACACCTTC.

V usage is TRBV2 and J usage is TRBJ2-1, with D perhaps matching TRBD2 (6 bases). The CDR3 is made up of 15 amino acids. The germline V gene has CDR1 SNHLY and CDR2 FYNNEI. The V gene lost 5 bases and the J gene lost 5 bases, with 16 bases spanning the gap. CDR3 nucleotide sequence: TGTGCCAGCAGTCGCCCCCAGGGACTGAACAATGAGCAGTTCTTC. It yields the protein CASSRPQGLNNEQFF.

In DNA form, the CDR3 reads TGTGCCAGCAGCACAGGGGGCGTTCTCAATGAGCAGTTCTTC. Its translation is CASSTGGVLNEQFF. This sequence joins TRBV21-1 and TRBJ2-1; no check of the table's D call, TRBD1, against the DNA was made. TRBV21-1 is termed a pseudogene. There are 14 residues in the CDR3.

The genes are TRBV6-1 and TRBJ2-1; no definite D call. The CDR3 length is 13 residues. V lost 8 bases and J 5 bases, leaving 13 bases between the germline ends. The germline V gene has CDR1 MNHNS and CDR2 SASEGT. This CDR3 is CASVGQMDNEQFF. DNA for the CDR3: TGTGCCAGCGTGGGCCAAATGGACAATGAGCAGTTCTTC.

The chain has TRBV5-6 and TRBJ1-4, with D uncertain. The germline CDR1 and CDR2 sequences are SGHDT and YYEEEE. The CDR3 is 13 residues long. The germline V and J ends were trimmed by 1 base and 4 bases, with 5 bases remaining between them. CDR3 coding DNA: TGTGCCAGCAGCTTGCGGCTTAATGAAAAACTGTTTTTT. Translation: CASSLRLNEKLFF.

V usage is TRBV5-5 and J usage is TRBJ2-7, with D tentatively TRBD2 (5 bases). Germline lookup yields CDR1 SGHKS and CDR2 YYEKEE (reference sequence). This CDR3 contains 14 residues. Trimming left V 0 bases short and J 0 bases short, with 7 bases between. The CDR3 spells CASSLGTASYEQYF. The CDR3 DNA reads as TGTGCCAGCAGCTTGGGGACTGCCTCCTACGAGCAGTACTTC. The full variable domain, with the rest looked up from reference TRBV5-5 and TRBJ2-7, is DAGVTQSPTHLIKTRGQQVTLRCSPISGHKSVSWYQQVLGQGPQFIFQYYEKEERGRGNFPDRFSARQFPNYSSELNVNALLLGDSALYLCASSLGTASYEQYFGPGTRLTVT.

This clone appeared a single time. V gene TRBV6-1 combines with J gene TRBJ1-4; no firm D call. Per the germline V gene, CDR1 is MNHNS and CDR2 is SASEGT. V lost 2 bases to trimming and J lost 7 bases, with 8 bases between them. This CDR3 has 13 residues. This CDR3 is CASSESRVEKLFF. The CDR3 DNA follows: TGTGCCAGCAGTGAAAGCAGAGTTGAAAAACTGTTTTTT.

V usage is TRBV15 and J usage is TRBJ2-5; 12 positions match TRBD2. In germline, CDR1 is LNHNV, CDR2 YYDKDF (reference sequence). The CDR3 is 18 amino acids. J was trimmed by 4 bases and V by 3 bases; bases with no gene match: 12. The chain's CDR3 is CATSRATSGGAGGETQYF. CDR3 DNA sequence: TGTGCCACCAGCAGGGCGACTAGCGGGGGAGCTGGGGGAGAGACCCAGTACTTC.

The genes are TRBV5-6 and TRBJ1-1, with TRBD1 as a possible D gene (6 bases). The CDR3 is made up of 16 amino acids. V was cut by 3 bases and J by 1 base, with 16 bases left in between. The V gene's germline CDR1 is SGHDT and CDR2 YYEEEE. DNA of the CDR3: TGTGCCAGCAGCTCCGTTCCTACAGGGAGGAACACTGAAGCTTTCTTT. Translating gives CASSSVPTGRNTEAFF.

This rearrangement joins TRBV2 to TRBJ2-7; D gene unclear. The V gene's germline CDR1 is SNHLY and CDR2 FYNNEI. Trimming took off 4 bases at V and 4 bases at J, with 5 bases between the two ends. The CDR3 loop spans 11 amino acids. The CDR3 DNA reads TGTGCCAGCAGTGTTCTATACGAGCAGTACTTC. Its translation: CASSVLYEQYF.

The chain has TRBV6-1 and TRBJ1-4, with TRBD1 matching over 7 bases. V gave up 5 bases and J gave up 4 bases; unmatched junction bases: 4. The germline gives CDR1 MNHNS, CDR2 SASEGT. The CDR3 is 14 amino acids. The CDR3 DNA sequence: TGTGCCAGCAGTAGGGACAGCCTTAATGAAAAACTGTTTTTT. Translated, it gives CASSRDSLNEKLFF.

This clone was picked up one time. The rearrangement links TRBV6-1 to TRBJ1-1; the D is unclear. This CDR3 has 12 amino acids. The germline V gene has CDR1 MNHNS and CDR2 SASEGT. V lost 3 bases and J lost 1, with 3 bases in between. CDR3 residues: CASSDWNTEAFF. The CDR3 DNA is TGTGCCAGCAGTGATTGGAACACTGAAGCTTTCTTT.

The rearrangement uses TRBV5-5 and TRBJ1-6; D possibly corresponds to TRBD1 (5 bases). The V end was cut by 1 base, the J end by 9 bases, with 11 bases between. CDR3 size: 14 residues. Germline CDR1 SGHKS, CDR2 YYEKEE (reference sequence). The CDR3 is CASSLNRGSSPLHF. CDR3 nucleotides: TGTGCCAGCAGCTTGAACCGGGGGTCTTCACCCCTCCACTTT.

The chain links TRBV4-2 to TRBJ2-7; 9 bases agree with TRBD1. The CDR3 is 15 residues long. Germline V gives CDR1 LGHNA, CDR2 YNFKEQ. Trimming at V came to 1 base and at J to 7 bases, leaving 8 bases not matched to a gene. The CDR3 DNA sequence: TGTGCCAGCAGCCAAGCCGCGGGACAGGGCCTTGAGCAGTACTTC. This sequence encodes CASSQAAGQGLEQYF.